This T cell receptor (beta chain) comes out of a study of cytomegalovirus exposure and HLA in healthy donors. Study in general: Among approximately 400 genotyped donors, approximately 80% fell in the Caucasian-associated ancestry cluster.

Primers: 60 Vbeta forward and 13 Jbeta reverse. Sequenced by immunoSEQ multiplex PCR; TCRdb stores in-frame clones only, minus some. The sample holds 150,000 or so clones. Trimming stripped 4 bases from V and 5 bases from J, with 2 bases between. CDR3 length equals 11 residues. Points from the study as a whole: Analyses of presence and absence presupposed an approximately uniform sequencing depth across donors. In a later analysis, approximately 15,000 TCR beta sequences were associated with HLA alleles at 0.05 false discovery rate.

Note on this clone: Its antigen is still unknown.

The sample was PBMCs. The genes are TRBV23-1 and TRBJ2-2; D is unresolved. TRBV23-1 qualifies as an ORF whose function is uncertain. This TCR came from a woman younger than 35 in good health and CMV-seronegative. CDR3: CASSPTGELFF. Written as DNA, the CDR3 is TGCGCCAGCAGTCCGACCGGGGAGCTGTTTTTT.